These 27 T cell receptor beta chains came from one sample sequenced in a study of T cell responses to AZD1222 COVID-19 vaccine. Profiling relied on immunoSEQ multiplex PCR, and the TCRdb table lists in-frame clones only, not all of them. The sample holds about 100,000 clones; roughly 85% are singletons and the top ten take less than 3.5%. The sequencing here drew on peripheral blood, taken on day 0 of AZD1222 vaccination. Source of these receptors: an adult in good health.

This chain joins TRBV7-3 and TRBJ1-1; a possible D gene is TRBD1 (5 bases). CDR3 length: 14 amino acids. Germline CDR1 SGHTA, CDR2 FQGTGA. Trimming took off 4 bases at V and 1 base at J, with 10 bases between the two ends. In DNA form, the CDR3 reads TGTGCCAGCAGCTACAACACAGGGAACACTGAAGCTTTCTTT. This translates into CASSYNTGNTEAFF.

V usage is TRBV9 and J usage is TRBJ2-3; 13 bases are a match to TRBD2. Trimming removed 0 bases from V and 4 bases from J; junction bases left unmatched: 2. Germline lookup yields CDR1 SGDLS and CDR2 YYNGEE. CDR3 length: 16 residues. The DNA of the CDR3 is TGTGCCAGCAGCGTAGGGACTAGCGGGAGAGCAGATACGCAGTATTTT. Residues: CASSVGTSGRADTQYF.

This chain connects TRBV4-1 to TRBJ1-1; weak D call: TRBD1 (5 bases). The germline V gene encodes CDR1 MGHRA and CDR2 YSYEKL. V lost 1 base, J lost 4 bases, and 10 bases lay in between. The CDR3 runs 14 residues. The CDR3 DNA follows: TGCGCCAGCAGCCAAGTTCAGGGTACCACTGAAGCTTTCTTT. This sequence encodes CASSQVQGTTEAFF.

The chain combines TRBV7-2 with TRBJ2-1; D is perhaps TRBD2 (5 bases). Between the trimmed V and J ends, which lost 4 bases and 6 bases, there was a span of 10 bases. Germline V gives CDR1 SGHTA, CDR2 FQGNSA. The CDR3 spans 13 residues. The CDR3 spells CASSYGLRNEQFF. In nucleotides, the CDR3 is TGTGCCAGCAGCTATGGACTTCGCAATGAGCAGTTCTTC.

The chain couples TRBV7-8 to TRBJ2-3; TRBD1 matches at 9 bases. J lost 1 base, V lost 4 bases, and 0 bases had no gene match. The CDR3 loop spans 14 amino acids. Germline values: CDR1 SGHVS, CDR2 FQNEAQ. CDR3 region: CASSWDRGTDTQYF. The CDR3 coding sequence is TGTGCCAGCAGCTGGGACAGGGGCACAGATACGCAGTATTTT.

About this clone itself: Mismatch with germline at one junction end may stem from a read error. This chain uses TRBV5-1 with TRBJ2-5, with a possible D match to TRBD1 (7 bases). This CDR3 region has 14 residues. In germline, CDR1 is SGHRS, CDR2 YFSETQ. The CDR3 is CAIPYRQGGETQYF. In nucleotides, the CDR3 is TGTGCCATCCCTTACCGACAGGGAGGAGAGACCCAGTACTTC.

The V gene is TRBV7-2, the J gene TRBJ2-7; 12 nucleotides align to TRBD2. The CDR3 loop spans 15 amino acids. Germline V lookup: CDR1 SGHTA, CDR2 FQGNSA. V lost 5 bases to trimming and J lost 4 bases; unmatched junction nucleotides: 6. CDR3 sequence: CASSPASGGGYEQYF. The CDR3 coding sequence is TGTGCCAGCAGCCCAGCTAGCGGGGGGGGATACGAGCAGTACTTC.

The chain links TRBV15 to TRBJ2-3; no reliable D call. V was shortened by 0 bases and J by 4 bases, with 11 bases between the two germline ends. From germline, CDR1 is LNHNV and CDR2 YYDKDF (reference sequence). This CDR3 region has 15 residues. This CDR3 is CATSREGVLADTQYF. The CDR3 coding sequence is TGTGCCACCAGCAGAGAAGGTGTGTTGGCAGATACGCAGTATTTT. Combining the CDR3 with reference TRBV15 and TRBJ2-3 gives the whole variable domain DAMVIQNPRYQVTQFGKPVTLSCSQTLNHNVMYWYQQKSSQAPKLLFHYYDKDFNNEADTPDNFQSRRPNTSFCFLDIRSPGLGDTAMYLCATSREGVLADTQYFGPGTRLTVL.

V gene TRBV18 combines with J gene TRBJ2-3; 7 bases agree with TRBD1. The ends lost 1 base at V and 2 bases at J; junction bases unmatched: 3. Per germline, CDR1 KGHSH and CDR2 LQKENI. The CDR3 runs 15 residues. The CDR3 region is CASSPQGGPTDTQYF. The CDR3 nucleotides read TGTGCCAGCTCACCACAAGGGGGCCCCACAGATACGCAGTATTTT.

V is TRBV19 and J is TRBJ1-1; D gene unclear. Germline-derived CDR1 and CDR2 are LNHDA and SQIVND (reference sequence). This CDR3 spans 13 amino acids. V was shortened by 5 bases and J by 1 base, with 8 bases between the two germline ends. The CDR3 bases are TGTGCCAGTAGTTGGTCCGGGAACACTGAAGCTTTCTTT. Residues: CASSWSGNTEAFF.

The CDR3 nucleotides read TGCGCCAGCAGCCTGAGCCCAGGGACTGGAAACACCATATATTTT. It is translated as CASSLSPGTGNTIYF. The genes are TRBV5-1 and TRBJ1-3; D perhaps matches TRBD1 (5 bases). V shed 4 bases and J shed 2 bases, with 13 bases lying between them. This CDR3 is built from 15 residues. Germline lookup yields CDR1 SGHRS and CDR2 YFSETQ.

The V call is TRBV12-3 or TRBV12-4, the J call TRBJ1-1, with 7 nucleotides matching TRBD1. The length of the CDR3 is 12 residues. J gave up 7 bases and V 5 bases, and 4 bases lay outside the gene matches. Written as DNA, the CDR3 is TGTGCCAGCAGTCCAGGGGGTGTTGAAGCTTTCTTT. Translated, it gives CASSPGGVEAFF.

The rearrangement joins TRBV6-2 or TRBV6-3 to TRBJ2-1, with 16 bases identical to TRBD2. CDR1 MNHEY and CDR2 SVGEGT come from the germline V gene. This CDR3 is built from 17 residues. After removal of 3 bases from V and 8 bases from J, the junction contained 7 bases not matched to a gene. The CDR3 spells CASSYGTSGGAVDEQFF. As DNA, the CDR3 is TGTGCCAGCAGTTATGGGACTAGCGGGGGGGCTGTCGATGAGCAGTTCTTC.

CDR3 amino acids: CASSRDSGIIQPQHF. The CDR3 nucleotides read TGTGCCAGCAGTCGGGACTCCGGGATCATACAGCCCCAGCATTTT. The J gene is TRBJ1-5, the V gene TRBV27, with D possibly matching TRBD1 (5 bases). The CDR3 covers 15 residues. Trimming took 5 bases from V and 7 from J, leaving 18 bases between them. From germline, CDR1 is MNHEY and CDR2 SMNVEV (reference sequence).

This chain connects TRBV7-2 to TRBJ1-2; 9 nucleotides align to TRBD1. The V segment lost 4 bases and the J segment 2 bases; nucleotides outside the gene matches: 5. The CDR3 totals 15 residues. Germline V CDR1 and CDR2: SGHTA, FQGNSA. In nucleotides, the CDR3 is TGTGCCAGCAGCTCGACCGGGACAGGGAACTATGGCTACACCTTC. It yields the protein CASSSTGTGNYGYTF.

The J gene is TRBJ2-1, the V gene TRBV9, with D uncertain. The germline V gene encodes CDR1 SGDLS and CDR2 YYNGEE. The CDR3 has 16 residues. Trimming removed 1 base from V and 0 bases from J, with 11 bases in between. The CDR3 reads CASSVNVVGSYNEQFF. CDR3 DNA: TGTGCCAGCAGCGTAAACGTAGTGGGCTCCTACAATGAGCAGTTCTTC. Supplemented by reference TRBV9 and TRBJ2-1, the full variable domain reads DSGVTQTPKHLITATGQRVTLRCSPRSGDLSVYWYQQSLDQGLQFLIQYYNGEERAKGNILERFSAQQFPDLHSELNLSSLELGDSALYFCASSVNVVGSYNEQFFGPGTRLTVL.

Worth noting for this clone: A read error may produce the germline difference seen at one junction end. The chain carries TRBV9 and TRBJ1-3; D is unresolved. This CDR3 has 13 residues. In germline, CDR1 is SGDLS, CDR2 YYNGEE. In nucleotides, the CDR3 is TGTGCCAGCAGCGCCGACCCAGGACCCATTATAGGGTTT. It is translated as CASSADPGPIIGF.

The gene calls are TRBV2 and TRBJ2-1; 8 bases match TRBD2. Unmatched junction bases numbered 3, after V lost 6 bases and J lost 5 bases. This CDR3 contains 13 residues. Germline V gene data show CDR1 as SNHLY and CDR2 as FYNNEI. The CDR3 is CASRAGRDNEQFF. CDR3 DNA sequence: TGTGCCAGCAGAGCCGGGAGGGACAATGAGCAGTTCTTC.

This clone showed up just once. The rearrangement links TRBV19 to TRBJ2-7, with a possible D match to TRBD1 (5 bases). Germline CDR1 and CDR2: LNHDA and SQIVND (reference sequence). Trimming took 3 bases from V and 4 from J, leaving 16 bases between them. This CDR3 is 15 amino acids long. The CDR3 DNA reads TGTGCCAGTAGTATCACCGCAGGGCCAGGGTACGAGCAGTACTTC. This codes for CASSITAGPGYEQYF.

The chain uses TRBV30 and TRBJ2-2; D could derive from TRBD1 or TRBD2 (5 bases each). V was shortened by 8 bases and J by 3 bases, with 13 bases between the two germline ends. The CDR3 sequence is 13 residues long. Germline loops: CDR1 GTSNPN, CDR2 SVGIG (reference sequence). The CDR3, as DNA: TGTGCCGCTGGGGGATGGGACACCGGGGAGCTGTTTTTT. This codes for CAAGGWDTGELFF. The full variable domain, with the rest looked up from reference TRBV30 and TRBJ2-2, is SQTIHQWPATLVQPVGSPLSLECTVEGTSNPNLYWYRQAAGRGLQLLFYSVGIGQISSEVPQNLSASRPQDRQFILSSKKLLLSDSGFYLCAAGGWDTGELFFGEGSRLTVL.

This clone occurred a few times. The V gene is TRBV20-1, the J gene TRBJ2-2; possible D gene TRBD2, 6 bases. The germline V gene encodes CDR1 DFQATT and CDR2 SNEGSKA (reference sequence). This CDR3 has 11 residues. The germline V and J ends were trimmed by 5 bases and 9 bases, with 10 bases remaining between them. The CDR3 nucleotides read TGCAGTGCTTGGAGGGGCAGGGAGCTGTTTTTT. Translating it yields CSAWRGRELFF.

This clone has just one count. The chain uses TRBV4-3 and TRBJ1-5; 9 bases match TRBD1. Germline V lookup: CDR1 LGHNA, CDR2 YSLEER. This CDR3 contains 16 residues. After removal of 0 bases from V and 8 bases from J, the junction contained 8 bases not matched to a gene. In DNA, the CDR3 is TGCGCCAGCAGCCAAGATCGGGGACAGGGCGGGGAGCCCCAGCATTTT. Encoded protein: CASSQDRGQGGEPQHF.

This chain links TRBV5-6 with TRBJ1-5; 11 positions agree with TRBD1. CDR1 SGHDT and CDR2 YYEEEE come from the germline V gene. The V segment lost 4 bases and the J segment 2 bases; nucleotides outside the gene matches: 8. This CDR3 is 17 amino acids long. CDR3 bases: TGTGCCAGCAGCCGTGCCGGGACAGGGGGTGGCAATCAGCCCCAGCATTTT. As protein: CASSRAGTGGGNQPQHF.

The rearrangement uses TRBV6-2 or TRBV6-3 and TRBJ2-3, with D possibly being TRBD2 (6 bases). There are 17 residues in the CDR3. The V gene's germline CDR1 is MNHEY and CDR2 SVGEGT. Trimming left V 2 bases short and J 0 bases short, with 15 bases between. In DNA form, the CDR3 reads TGTGCCAGCAGTTACGGGCAGACTAGTCCCAGCACAGATACGCAGTATTTT. Its translation: CASSYGQTSPSTDTQYF.

The V call is TRBV4-2, the J call TRBJ1-1; no clear D. This CDR3 is built from 13 residues. V was trimmed by 0 bases and J by 1 base, leaving 3 bases between them. Per germline, CDR1 LGHNA and CDR2 YNFKEQ. The CDR3 sequence is CASSQEANTEAFF. In nucleotides, the CDR3 is TGTGCCAGCAGCCAAGAAGCGAACACTGAAGCTTTCTTT.

This chain uses TRBV10-3 with TRBJ1-3, with D maybe TRBD1 (6 bases). CDR3 length equals 18 residues. V lost 4 bases and J 0 bases, leaving 19 bases between the germline ends. Looked up from germline, CDR1 is ENHRY and CDR2 is SYGVKD. The CDR3 DNA sequence: TGTGCCATCAGTGCCCCACCGGGACACCCGAGCTCTGGAAACACCATATATTTT. Translating it yields CAISAPPGHPSSGNTIYF.

This chain joins TRBV14 and TRBJ1-1, with D hard to call. V was trimmed by 8 bases and J by 1 base, leaving 8 bases between them. The CDR3 is 12 residues long. Germline V CDR1 and CDR2: SGHDN, FVKESK. The CDR3 here is CASGTPNTEAFF. The CDR3 DNA follows: TGTGCCAGCGGAACACCGAACACTGAAGCTTTCTTT. Complete variable domain (other parts from reference TRBV14 and TRBJ1-1): EAGVTQFPSHSVIEKGQTVTLRCDPISGHDNLYWYRRVMGKEIKFLLHFVKESKQDESGMPNNRFLAERTGGTYSTLKVQPAELEDSGVYFCASGTPNTEAFFGQGTRLTVV.